One and the same sample provided the 17 T cell receptor beta chains below, sequenced in a study of beta chain features in type 1 diabetes. These receptors' antigens are unknown. Expressed TCRB transcripts were sequenced, since all the RNA that had been isolated was reverse transcribed. Sequencing used immunoSEQ multiplex PCR; TCRdb keeps in-frame clones, though not all of them. This table holds about 99,000 clones, 25% to 35% found once. Study-level results: Moderate yet significant TCRB CDR3 shortening was seen in Type 1 diabetes patients in all four CD4+ subsets.

Material: central memory CD4+ T cells from blood. These receptors were collected from a young woman with type 1 diabetes.

This clone was found many times. The CDR3 loop reads CASSQALAENYEQYV. CDR3 coding DNA: TGCGCCAGCAGTCAAGCTTTAGCGGAAAACTACGAGCAGTACGTC. The chain links TRBV23-1 to TRBJ2-7, with a tentative D call TRBD2 (6 bases). TRBV23-1 is classed as an ORF, of uncertain function. The V end lost 2 bases, the J end lost 3 bases, and 14 bases lay between the germline ends. The CDR3 loop spans 15 amino acids.

This clone showed up just a few times. This chain links TRBV10-3 with TRBJ1-2; D not resolved. The CDR3 totals 12 residues. Trimming pared 6 bases from V and 4 bases from J, leaving 9 bases between. CDR1 is ENHRY and CDR2 is SYGVKD in the germline V gene. The CDR3 is CAISDTRYGYTF. In DNA form, the CDR3 reads TGTGCCATCAGCGACACGCGCTATGGCTACACCTTC.

The V and J genes are TRBV25-1 and TRBJ1-2; D not certain. The CDR3 spans 16 residues. V was trimmed by 3 bases and J by 4 bases, leaving 18 bases between them. CDR1 is MGHDK and CDR2 is SYGVNS in the germline V gene. CDR3 bases: TGTGCCAGCAGTGACCGCAGTGGAGGAACGCGCTATGGCTACACCTTC. Translation gives CASSDRSGGTRYGYTF.

This clone was recorded a few times. V usage is TRBV7-9 and J usage is TRBJ2-1, with a tentative D call TRBD2 (6 bases). Trimming stripped 3 bases from V and 5 bases from J, with 11 bases between. The CDR3 loop spans 14 amino acids. Germline assignment: CDR1 SEHNR and CDR2 FQNEAQ (reference sequence). CDR3 amino acids: CASSLAGFNNEQFF. CDR3 DNA sequence: TGTGCCAGCAGCTTGGCGGGATTTAACAATGAGCAGTTCTTC.

The genes are TRBV6-1 and TRBJ2-7; unclear D gene. V was trimmed by 6 bases and J by 3 bases, leaving 15 bases between them. The CDR3 runs to 14 residues. The germline V gene encodes CDR1 MNHNS and CDR2 SASEGT. CDR3 sequence (DNA): TGTGCCAGCAGAGCCCTCGACAAAGACTACGAGCAGTACGTC. Translating it yields CASRALDKDYEQYV.

There are a few counts of this clone. The chain employs TRBV25-1 and TRBJ2-3, with D possibly matching TRBD2 (5 bases). This CDR3 has 16 amino acids. The V gene's germline CDR1 is MGHDK and CDR2 SYGVNS. V dropped 6 bases and J dropped 1 base, with 17 bases sitting between them. CDR3: CASSTSRDSGTDTQYF. As DNA, the CDR3 is TGTGCCAGCAGCACCTCCCGGGATAGTGGCACAGATACGCAGTATTTT.

The chain carries TRBV6-5 and TRBJ2-3, with 7 bases that match TRBD1. CDR3 length: 14 amino acids. After removal of 6 bases from V and 2 bases from J, the junction contained 5 bases not matched to a gene. CDR1 MNHEY and CDR2 SVGAGI come from the germline V gene. CDR3 residues: CASRRTGTTDTQYF. The CDR3 region has the DNA TGTGCCAGCAGGCGGACAGGAACCACAGATACGCAGTATTTT.

In this sample, this clone turned up a few times. V and J are TRBV7-2 and TRBJ1-2, with D hard to call. Germline V gene data show CDR1 as SGHTA and CDR2 as FQGNSA. Trimming shortened V by 2 bases and J by 7 bases, and 11 bases separated the two germline ends. The CDR3 is made up of 13 amino acids. In DNA form, the CDR3 reads TGTGCCAGCAGCTTAAGAGGGCGGGGTGGCTACACCTTC. Translation gives CASSLRGRGGYTF. Drawing the rest from reference TRBV7-2 and TRBJ1-2, the complete variable domain is GAGVSQSPSNKVTEKGKDVELRCDPISGHTALYWYRQSLGQGLEFLIYFQGNSAPDKSGLPSDRFSAERTGGSVSTLTIQRTQQEDSAVYLCASSLRGRGGYTFGSGTRLTVV.

The chain is built from TRBV6-5 and TRBJ2-5, with D perhaps matching TRBD1 (6 bases). Deletions cut 0 bases from V and 5 bases from J, with 13 bases between. CDR3 length equals 15 residues. Germline values: CDR1 MNHEY, CDR2 SVGAGI. The CDR3 region has the DNA TGTGCCAGCAGTTACTCGGTAACAGGGTGGGAGACCCAGTACTTC. This translates into CASSYSVTGWETQYF.

The J gene is TRBJ2-1, the V gene TRBV18; maybe TRBD2 (6 bases). The V end lost 3 bases, the J end lost 6 bases, and 9 bases lay between the germline ends. The CDR3 length is 13 residues. Looked up from germline, CDR1 is KGHSH and CDR2 is LQKENI. CDR3 in amino acids: CASSPETSNEQFF. The CDR3 coding sequence is TGTGCCAGCTCACCTGAGACTAGCAATGAGCAGTTCTTC.

This clone has a handful of counts. The chain couples TRBV5-1 to TRBJ1-5, with 7 bases matching TRBD1. V dropped 5 bases and J dropped 5; count of bases not matched to a gene: 7. The CDR3 has 14 residues. Germline values: CDR1 SGHRS, CDR2 YFSETQ. In nucleotides, the CDR3 is TGCGCCAGCAGACCAGACAGGGTAGATCAGCCCCAGCATTTT. The encoded protein is CASRPDRVDQPQHF. Looking up the rest from reference TRBV5-1 and TRBJ1-5 gives the full variable domain: KAGVTQTPRYLIKTRGQQVTLSCSPISGHRSVSWYQQTPGQGLQFLFEYFSETQRNKGNFPGRFSGRQFSNSRSEMNVSTLELGDSALYLCASRPDRVDQPQHFGDGTRLSIL.

This clone has more than one count but fewer than ten. The J gene is TRBJ2-1, the V gene TRBV5-6; D remains ambiguous. The CDR3 runs 18 residues. V shed 4 bases and J shed 4 bases, with 24 bases lying between them. Looked up from germline, CDR1 is SGHDT and CDR2 is YYEEEE. The CDR3 nucleotides read TGTGCCAGCAGCCGCAATCTCTTTTCTGGCGGAAGTTACAATGAGCAGTTCTTC. This translates into CASSRNLFSGGSYNEQFF.

This clone was seen a handful of times. V and J are TRBV6-6 and TRBJ1-2, with a tentative D call TRBD1 (6 bases). CDR3 length: 15 residues. The germline V and J ends were trimmed by 7 bases and 0 bases, with 15 bases remaining between them. Germline values: CDR1 MNHNY, CDR2 SVGAGI (reference sequence). The chain's CDR3 is CASNPGGGSNYGYTF. The CDR3 nucleotides read TGTGCCAGCAACCCAGGCGGGGGCTCTAACTATGGCTACACCTTC.

This chain links TRBV7-9 with TRBJ2-7; D uncertain. The germline CDR1 and CDR2 sequences are SEHNR and FQNEAQ (reference sequence). The ends were cut back, 2 bases at V and 6 bases at J, with 5 bases in the middle. There are 11 residues in the CDR3. CDR3 residues: CASSLTVEQYF. CDR3 nucleotides: TGTGCCAGCAGCTTAACGGTCGAGCAGTACTTC.

The rearrangement links TRBV25-1 to TRBJ2-1, with no clear D. Germline CDR1 MGHDK, CDR2 SYGVNS. This CDR3 region has 12 residues. Trimming stripped 3 bases from V and 8 bases from J, with 8 bases between. In DNA form, the CDR3 reads TGTGCCAGCAGTGACCAGTCCCATGAGCAGTTCTTC. It encodes CASSDQSHEQFF.

This clone was counted between two and nine times. The chain carries TRBV4-1 and TRBJ1-2; D is perhaps TRBD1 (6 bases). Trimming removed 4 bases at V and 0 bases at J, with 15 bases between. This CDR3 is built from 16 residues. Germline V gene sequence: CDR1 MGHRA, CDR2 YSYEKL. This CDR3 reads CASSRGTSGANYGYTF. The CDR3 DNA follows: TGCGCCAGCAGCCGAGGGACATCAGGAGCTAACTATGGCTACACCTTC.

The chain has TRBV6-5 and TRBJ2-7; perhaps TRBD1 as D (6 bases). The CDR3 covers 15 residues. Germline CDR1 MNHEY, CDR2 SVGAGI. V was trimmed by 7 bases and J by 1 base, leaving 17 bases between them. In nucleotides, the CDR3 is TGTGCCAGCACGGATAACAGGGCAGGTTCCTACGAGCAGTACTTC. Protein product: CASTDNRAGSYEQYF.